The T cell receptor (beta chain) under discussion was sequenced for a study of blood T cell repertoires in COVID-19. The overall study: Acute and convalescent COVID-19 specimens originated in the United States, Italy and Spain. T cells, B-cell-depleted T cells, or PBMCs supplied cDNA or gDNA.

Germline loops: CDR1 MNHEY, CDR2 SMNVEV (reference sequence). The CDR3 runs to 13 residues. The junction had 5 bases not matched to a gene; V was cut back by 4 bases and J by 7 bases. Measured with immunoSEQ multiplex PCR; TCRdb has only the in-frame clones, and not every one. This sample has roughly 250,000 clones, with 82% found just once. V gene TRBV27 combines with J gene TRBJ1-2; TRBD1 aligns across 8 bases. The sequenced sample was peripheral blood. The receptor comes from a woman in her 70s with acute or convalescent COVID-19. The CDR3 here is CASSYSGGGGYTF. The CDR3 DNA sequence: TGTGCCAGCAGTTACTCAGGGGGCGGTGGCTACACCTTC.